This T cell receptor (beta chain) was profiled in a study of regulatory T cells in long-lasting Graves disease. TCR beta libraries were built with iRepertoire HTBI primers and Arm-PCR of CDR3 regions. TCRdb re-called the multiplex PCR reads through MiXCR, storing one row per CDR3 protein. The sample yields approximately 380,000 distinct CDR3 sequences, about 20% seen once. Study-wide results and limits: Authors noted too few samples as a limitation.

V dropped 6 bases and J dropped 3 bases, with 18 bases sitting between them. Germline CDR1 reads MDHEN; CDR2 reads SYDVKM. CDR3 length: 15 residues. Noted time point: persistent/refractory GD, antithyroid drugs over 5 years with positive TRAb. The TCR library was made from RNA extracted from PBMCs. This clonotype was recorded at least ten times. Its antigen is unknown. The V and J genes are TRBV28 and TRBJ2-7; D may be TRBD2 (6 bases). The TCR was taken from a female donor with Graves disease. The sequenced sample was peripheral blood mononuclear cells (PBMCs), obtained when the disease was refractory, from a patient treated with antithyroid drugs. Here the CDR3 reads CASSGGTENFYEQYF. CDR3 sequence (DNA): TGTGCCAGCAGCGGGGGAACGGAGAACTTCTACGAGCAGTACTTC.